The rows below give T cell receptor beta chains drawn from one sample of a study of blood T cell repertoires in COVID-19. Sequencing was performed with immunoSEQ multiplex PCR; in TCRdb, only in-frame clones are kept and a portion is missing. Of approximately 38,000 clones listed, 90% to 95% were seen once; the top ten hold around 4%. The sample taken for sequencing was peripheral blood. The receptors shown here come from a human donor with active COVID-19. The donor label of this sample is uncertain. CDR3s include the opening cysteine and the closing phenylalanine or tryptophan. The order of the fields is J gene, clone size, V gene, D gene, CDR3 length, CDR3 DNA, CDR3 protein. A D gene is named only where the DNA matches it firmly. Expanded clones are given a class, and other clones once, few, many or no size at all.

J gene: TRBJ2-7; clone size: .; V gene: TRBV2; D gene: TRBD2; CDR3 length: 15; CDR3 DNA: TGTGCCAGCAGTGAACTATCGGGGGGTATATACGAGCAGTACTTC; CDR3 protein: CASSELSGGIYEQYF
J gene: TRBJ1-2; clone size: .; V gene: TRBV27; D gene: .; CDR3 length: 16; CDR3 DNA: TGTGCCAGCAGTCCACTCCAGGGGACCAGGAACTATGGCTACACCTTC; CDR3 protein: CASSPLQGTRNYGYTF
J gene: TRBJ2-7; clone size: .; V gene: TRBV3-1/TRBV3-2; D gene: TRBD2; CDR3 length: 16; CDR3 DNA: TGTGCCAGCAGCCAATCCCCCGGGACTAGCGGGGAGGAGCAGTACTTC; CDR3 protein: CASSQSPGTSGEEQYF
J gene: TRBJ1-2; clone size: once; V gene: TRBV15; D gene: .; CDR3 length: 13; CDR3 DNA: TGTGCCACCAGCAGGAAGGGGAACGATGGCTACACCTTC; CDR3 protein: CATSRKGNDGYTF
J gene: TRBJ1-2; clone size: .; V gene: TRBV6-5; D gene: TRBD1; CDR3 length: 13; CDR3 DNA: TGTGCCAGCAGTCGAGGGGGCGCAGATGGCTACACCTTC; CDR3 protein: CASSRGGADGYTF
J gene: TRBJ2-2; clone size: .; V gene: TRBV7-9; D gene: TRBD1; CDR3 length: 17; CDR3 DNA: TGTGCCAGCAGCTTTATCGGTACAGGGGGTGTTCCCGGGGAGCTGTTTTTT; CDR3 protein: CASSFIGTGGVPGELFF
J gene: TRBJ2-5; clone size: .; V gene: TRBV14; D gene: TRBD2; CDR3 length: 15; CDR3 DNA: TGTGCCAGCAGCCACCAGCGGGAGATCCAAGAGACCCAGTACTTC; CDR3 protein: CASSHQREIQETQYF
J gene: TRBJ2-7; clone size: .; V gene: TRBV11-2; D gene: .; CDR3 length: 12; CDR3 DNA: TGTGCCAGCAGCTTAGCCCACTACGAGCAGTACTTC; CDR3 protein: CASSLAHYEQYF
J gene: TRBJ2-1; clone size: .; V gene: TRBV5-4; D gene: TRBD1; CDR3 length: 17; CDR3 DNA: TGTGCCAGCAGCGCAGGGGGACAGCTCCCTTCCTACAATGAGCAGTTCTTC; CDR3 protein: CASSAGGQLPSYNEQFF
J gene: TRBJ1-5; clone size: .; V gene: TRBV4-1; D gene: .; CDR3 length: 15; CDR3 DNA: TGCGCCAGCAGCCCAGGGACATATAGCAATCAGCCCCAGCATTTT; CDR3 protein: CASSPGTYSNQPQHF
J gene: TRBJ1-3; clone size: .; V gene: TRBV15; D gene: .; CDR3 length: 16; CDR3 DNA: TGTGCCACCAGCAGAGTGCCCCGGGAACTTGGAAACACCATATATTTT; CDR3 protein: CATSRVPRELGNTIYF
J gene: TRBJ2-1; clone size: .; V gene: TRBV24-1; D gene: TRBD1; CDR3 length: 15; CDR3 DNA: TGTGCCACCAGTGATTTGGGACAGGGGGACAATGAGCAGTTCTTC; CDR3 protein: CATSDLGQGDNEQFF
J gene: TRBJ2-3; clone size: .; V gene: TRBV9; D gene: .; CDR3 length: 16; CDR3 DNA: TGTGCCAGCAGCTCACGTAGCGGGACAGGCACAGATACGCAGTATTTT; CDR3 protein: CASSSRSGTGTDTQYF
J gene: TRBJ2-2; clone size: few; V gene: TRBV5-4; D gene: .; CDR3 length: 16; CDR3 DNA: TGTGCCAGCAGCTTGATTGGCGGGGGCCAGCCAGGGGAGCTGTTTTTT; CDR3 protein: CASSLIGGGQPGELFF
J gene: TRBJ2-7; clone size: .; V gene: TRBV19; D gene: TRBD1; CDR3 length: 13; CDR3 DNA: TGTGCCAGTGGACCAGGGGGCTTGAGCGAGCAGTACTTC; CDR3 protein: CASGPGGLSEQYF
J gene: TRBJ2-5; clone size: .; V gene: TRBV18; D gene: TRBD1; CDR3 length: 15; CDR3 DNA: TGTGCCAGCTCACAAGGACAGGGAGGCGGAGAGACCCAGTACTTC; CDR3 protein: CASSQGQGGGETQYF
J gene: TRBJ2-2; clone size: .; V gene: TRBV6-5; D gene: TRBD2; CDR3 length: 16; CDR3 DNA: TGTGCCAGCAGTTACCTTAGCGGGGGGAACACCGGGGAGCTGTTTTTT; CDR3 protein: CASSYLSGGNTGELFF
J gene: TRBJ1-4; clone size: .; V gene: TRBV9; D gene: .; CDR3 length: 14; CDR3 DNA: TGTGCCAGCAGCGTAGCTACAGCCAGTGAAAAACTGTTTTTT; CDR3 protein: CASSVATASEKLFF
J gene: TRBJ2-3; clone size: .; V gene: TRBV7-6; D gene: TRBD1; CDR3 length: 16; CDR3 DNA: TGTGCCAGCAGCTCAGCACCGGGACAGGGAACAGATACGCAGTATTTT; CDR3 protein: CASSSAPGQGTDTQYF
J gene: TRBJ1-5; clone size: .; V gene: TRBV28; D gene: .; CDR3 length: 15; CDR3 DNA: TGTGCCAGCAGTTTATTAGTCCCGCCGAATCAGCCCCAGCATTTT; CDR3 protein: CASSLLVPPNQPQHF
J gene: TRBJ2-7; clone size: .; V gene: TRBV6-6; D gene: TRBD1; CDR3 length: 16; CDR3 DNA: TGTGCCAGCAGTCCACGGACAGGGCCCGGCTCCTACGAGCAGTACTTC; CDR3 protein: CASSPRTGPGSYEQYF
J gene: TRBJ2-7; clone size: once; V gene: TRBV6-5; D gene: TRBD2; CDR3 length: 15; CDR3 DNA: TGTGCCAGCAGGGAGGCGACGGGGGGGGCTGATGAGCAGTACTTC; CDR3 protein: CASREATGGADEQYF
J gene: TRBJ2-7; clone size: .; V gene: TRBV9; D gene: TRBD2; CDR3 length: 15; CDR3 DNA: TGTGCCAGCAACCCCGGGACTAGCGGAGACTACGAGCAGTACTTC; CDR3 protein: CASNPGTSGDYEQYF
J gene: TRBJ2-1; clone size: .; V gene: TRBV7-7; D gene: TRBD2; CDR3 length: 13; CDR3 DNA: TGTGCTAGCAGCTTAGCGGGGAGTAATGAGCAGTTCTTC; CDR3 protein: CASSLAGSNEQFF
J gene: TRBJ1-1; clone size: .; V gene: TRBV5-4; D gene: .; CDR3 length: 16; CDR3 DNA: TGTGCCAGCAGCTTTTTGAGTGGCGCCACAGGCTCTGAAGCTTTCTTT; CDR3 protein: CASSFLSGATGSEAFF
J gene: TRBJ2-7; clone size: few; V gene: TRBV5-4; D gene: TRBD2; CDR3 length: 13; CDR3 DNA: TGTGCCAGCGGACTAGCGACTACCTACGAGCAGTACTTC; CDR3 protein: CASGLATTYEQYF
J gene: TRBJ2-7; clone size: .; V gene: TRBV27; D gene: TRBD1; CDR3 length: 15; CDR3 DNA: TGTGCCAGCAGTTTACACAGGGGATTCTCCTACGAGCAGTACTTC; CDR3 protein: CASSLHRGFSYEQYF
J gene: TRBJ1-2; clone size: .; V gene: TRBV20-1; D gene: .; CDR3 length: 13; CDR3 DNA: TGCAGTGCTAGTCAACGGGGGTCCTATGGCTACACCTTC; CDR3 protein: CSASQRGSYGYTF
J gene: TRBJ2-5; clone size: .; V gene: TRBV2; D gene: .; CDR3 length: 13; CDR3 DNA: TGTGCCAGCAGGGGACACAATAAAGAGACCCAGTACTTC; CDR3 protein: CASRGHNKETQYF
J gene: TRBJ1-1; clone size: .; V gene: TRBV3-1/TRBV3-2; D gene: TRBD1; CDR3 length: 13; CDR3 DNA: TGTGCCAGCAGCCAACGGACAGGGTCTGAAGCTTTCTTT; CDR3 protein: CASSQRTGSEAFF
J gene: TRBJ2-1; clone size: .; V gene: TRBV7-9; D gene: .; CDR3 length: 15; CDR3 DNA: TGTGCCAGCAGCTTAGCTGGCACATATTACAATGAGCAGTTCTTC; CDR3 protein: CASSLAGTYYNEQFF
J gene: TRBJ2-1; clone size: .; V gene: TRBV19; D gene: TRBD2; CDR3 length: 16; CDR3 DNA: TGTGCCAGTACCGTGACTAGCGGAAGCTCCTACAATGAGCAGTTCTTC; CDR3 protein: CASTVTSGSSYNEQFF
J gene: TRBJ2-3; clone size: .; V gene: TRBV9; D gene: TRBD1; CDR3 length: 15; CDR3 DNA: TGTGCCAGCAGCGTGACAGGGATAAACACAGATACGCAGTATTTT; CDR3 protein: CASSVTGINTDTQYF
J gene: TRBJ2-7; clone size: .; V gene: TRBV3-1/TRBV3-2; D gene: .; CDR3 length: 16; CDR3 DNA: TGTGCCAGCAGCCCGACTACTACCCCCGCAACCGCGGAGCAGTACTTC; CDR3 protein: CASSPTTTPATAEQYF
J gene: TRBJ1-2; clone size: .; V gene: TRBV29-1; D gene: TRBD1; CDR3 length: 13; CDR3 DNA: TGCAGCGTTCGGGGACAGGCCCCACATGGCTACACCTTC; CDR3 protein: CSVRGQAPHGYTF
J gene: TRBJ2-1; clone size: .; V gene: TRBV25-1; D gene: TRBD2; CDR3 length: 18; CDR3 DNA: TGTGCCAGCAGTGAATATAGGCCCGGGACTAGCGGGAGGAATGAGCAGTTCTTC; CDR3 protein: CASSEYRPGTSGRNEQFF
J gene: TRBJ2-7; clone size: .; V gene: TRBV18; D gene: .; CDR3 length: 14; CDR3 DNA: TGTGCCAGCTCCCCTCTTCCAGGGGCCTACGAGCAGTACTTC; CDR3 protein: CASSPLPGAYEQYF
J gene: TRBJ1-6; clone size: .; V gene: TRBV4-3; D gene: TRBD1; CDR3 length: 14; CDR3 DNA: TGCGCCAGCAGCCCCGGGACAGGGGGTTCACCCCTCCACTTT; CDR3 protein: CASSPGTGGSPLHF
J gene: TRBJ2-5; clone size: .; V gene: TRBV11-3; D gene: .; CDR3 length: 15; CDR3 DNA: TGTGCCAGCAGTCTAAGGAGGGGGGGAGGAGAGACCCAGTACTTC; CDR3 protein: CASSLRRGGGETQYF
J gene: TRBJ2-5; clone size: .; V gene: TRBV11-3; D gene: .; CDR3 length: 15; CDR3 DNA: TGTGCCAGCAGCTTAGAAGGAGGAGTGGTAGAGACCCAGTACTTC; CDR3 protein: CASSLEGGVVETQYF
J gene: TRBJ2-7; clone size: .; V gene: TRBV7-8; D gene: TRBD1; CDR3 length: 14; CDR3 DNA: TGTGCCAGCAGCTCGGGACAGGGGCGGCTCGAGCAGTACTTC; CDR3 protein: CASSSGQGRLEQYF